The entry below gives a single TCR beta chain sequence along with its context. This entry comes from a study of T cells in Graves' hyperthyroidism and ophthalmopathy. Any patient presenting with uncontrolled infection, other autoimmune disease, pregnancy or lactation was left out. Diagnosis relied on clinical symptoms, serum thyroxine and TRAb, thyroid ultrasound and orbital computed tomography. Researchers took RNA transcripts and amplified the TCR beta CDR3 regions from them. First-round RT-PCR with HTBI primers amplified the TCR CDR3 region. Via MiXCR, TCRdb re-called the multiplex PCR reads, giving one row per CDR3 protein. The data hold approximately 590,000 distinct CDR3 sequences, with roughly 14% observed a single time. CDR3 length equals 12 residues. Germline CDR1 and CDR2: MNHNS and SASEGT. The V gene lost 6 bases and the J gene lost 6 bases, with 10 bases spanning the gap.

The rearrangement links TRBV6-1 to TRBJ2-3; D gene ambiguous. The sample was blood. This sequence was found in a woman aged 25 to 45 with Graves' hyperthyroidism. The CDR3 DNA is TGTGCCAGCAGCCACCAAGGGGATACGCAGTATTTT. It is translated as CASSHQGDTQYF.